This paragraph reports one TCR beta chain. Its antigen is still unknown. Per-base qualities were not stored, and no clone one base away is much larger. The data were taken from a study of T-cell memory formation after mild COVID-19 listed by TCRdb under 2021. A note on the overall study: TCR sequence clusters from the two donors were found to be largely donor specific. T-cell clones expanding and contracting after mild COVID-19 in a couple of donors were tracked by longitudinal TCRalpha and TCRbeta repertoire sequencing. Two young, previously healthy adult volunteers made up the cohort, one male and one female.

Reads for this sample came from an Illumina NovaSeq 6000. Using 5'RACE with constant-segment primers, TCRalpha and TCRbeta cDNA libraries were constructed, with sample barcodes and unique molecular identifiers added in the process. RNA was extracted from every sample with Trizol reagent. Libraries were amplified in two PCR steps, with a second sample barcode and Illumina TruSeq adapters added in the second step. The libraries were sequenced on an Illumina NovaSeq using 2 x 150 bp paired-end reads. The authors' analysis ran thus. The reads were demultiplexed and collapsed into UMI-guided consensus sequences using migec v1.2.7. With mixcr v2.1.11, UMI consensuses were aligned to TRA and TRB V and J templates and assembled into clonotypes. A clonotype was counted as expanded or contracted only when both edgeR and NoisET called the clonotype significant, with the noise models trained on biological replicates. edgeR calls used a false discovery rate-adjusted p below 0.01 and a log2 fold-change threshold of 1. As an exploratory analysis of dynamics, PCA with hierarchical clustering was applied to max-normalized trajectories of the 1000 most abundant clonotypes. The CD4 or CD8 phenotype of responding clones was assigned using the separately sequenced CD4+ and CD8+ repertoires. The raw public reads went through TCRdb reprocessing: fastp at Q25, MiXCR clone calling, in-frame beta chains kept. Merged by CDR3 protein, the rows form single entries marked with the most common genes and DNA. Clone size and V and J calls follow TCRdb, not the original study. In all, the sample holds some 210,000 distinct CDR3 sequences, and around 30% of those were seen once. The ten largest clones capture 10% to 12% of the sample.

V loses 0 bases of germline sequence and J loses 2 bases, and the interval between the two ends is 9 bases. CDR1 and CDR2 are drawn from the germline V gene: SGDLS, YYNGEE. The CDR3 goes from the cysteine to the phenylalanine over 14 residues. Kept here is only the CDR3 DNA, which spans 42 bases and is read in frame from base 1. Paper-wide results and their limitations: Contracting CD4+ clones turned up mainly in the CM and EM memory subsets, whereas EMRA was where CD8+ clones were enriched. SARS-CoV-2 specificity of the second-wave clones peaking on day 37 was not confirmed. The study covered only a couple of mild cases, and larger cohorts including severe cases with pre-infection samples were considered necessary. Clones that contracted from day 15 to 85 showed balanced CD4/CD8 phenotypes, whereas a second wave of clones that expanded from day 15 to 37 leaned towards CD4+. Some responding clones were found in pre-infection memory, which suggests that pre-existing cross-reactive memory T cells took part in the SARS-CoV-2 response.

PBMCs were isolated by Ficoll-Paque density gradient centrifugation. The receptor comes from an adult woman who had mild COVID-19 (a few samples of this study predate the infection). The sample titles of this study are shuffled in the database, so cell type and time point are left out; the donor was told from shared clones. Sequences were obtained from PBMCs or a T cell subset sorted from them (not recorded which). Recombination linked TRBV9 to TRBJ2-7, and perhaps TRBD2 as D gene, on 5 matching bases. The CDR3 region reads CASSVADYTYEQYF. The sequenced DNA: TGTGCCAGCAGCGTAGCCGACTACACCTACGAGCAGTACTTC.